This is a list of T cell receptor beta chains from one sample in a study of STAT5B mutations in CD4+ large granular lymphocyte leukemia. This table comes from immunoSEQ multiplex PCR, and its TCRdb copy is limited to in-frame clones, with some not included. The sample lists 37,000 or so clones, 80% to 90% seen once, with about 3.9% in the top ten. The sample comprised CD4+ T cells from blood buffy coats. The origin of the receptors is a human donor in good health. CDR3s include the opening cysteine and the closing phenylalanine or tryptophan. The order of the fields is D gene, clone size, J gene, V gene, CDR3 length, CDR3 DNA, CDR3 protein. The D gene is left open where the match is weak. Where a row states a size, it is once, few, many or the class of an expanded clone; other rows omit it.

>TRBD2|few|TRBJ2-3|TRBV25-1|13
TGTGCCAGCAGTCTAGCGGGAACAGATACGCAGTATTTT
CASSLAGTDTQYF
>TRBD1|-|TRBJ2-3|TRBV7-8|15
TGTGCCAGCAGCCTACGACAGGGCATTACAGATACGCAGTATTTT
CASSLRQGITDTQYF
>TRBD1|-|TRBJ2-7|TRBV5-4|12
TGTGCCAGCAGCTTACAGGGGCCCGAGCAGTACTTC
CASSLQGPEQYF
>-|-|TRBJ1-1|TRBV6-5|12
TGTGCCAGCAAAAGGGAGTACACTGAAGCTTTCTTT
CASKREYTEAFF
>-|-|TRBJ2-2|TRBV6-5|14
TGTGCCAGCAGTTACAGGGAAAACACCGGGGAGCTGTTTTTT
CASSYRENTGELFF
>-|-|TRBJ2-2|TRBV7-9|16
TGTGCCAGCAGCCTTGGACTGGGAACGAACACCGGGGAGCTGTTTTTT
CASSLGLGTNTGELFF
>-|-|TRBJ2-5|TRBV5-1|13
TGCGCCAGCAGGATGTCCGGCCAAGAGACCCAGTACTTC
CASRMSGQETQYF
>TRBD2|-|TRBJ2-3|TRBV7-2|14
TGTGCCAGCAGCTCCGGGACTACCACAGATACGCAGTATTTT
CASSSGTTTDTQYF
>-|once|TRBJ2-5|TRBV6-1|14
TGTGCCAGCAGTAGAGGGGGGAGCCAAGAGACCCAGTACTTC
CASSRGGSQETQYF
>TRBD2|-|TRBJ2-5|TRBV14|19
TGTGCCAGCAGCCAAGGAGAGAGTATCAGCCTAGCGGGGGGAGAGACCCAGTACTTC
CASSQGESISLAGGETQYF
>-|-|TRBJ2-6|TRBV27|16
TGTGCCAGCAGTTTATCGGGACGGACTGGGGCCAACGTCCTGACTTTC
CASSLSGRTGANVLTF
>-|-|TRBJ1-5|TRBV6-1|13
TGTGCCAGCAAGAAGGAGATCAATCAGCCCCAGCATTTT
CASKKEINQPQHF
>-|once|TRBJ2-1|TRBV9|15
TGTGCCAGCAGCGTAGCGGCCAACCCCGCGGGAGAGCAGTTCTTC
CASSVAANPAGEQFF
>TRBD1|-|TRBJ2-7|TRBV5-8|15
TGTGCCAGCAGCTCCGGGACAGGTCTCTCCTACGAGCAGTACTTC
CASSSGTGLSYEQYF
>-|-|TRBJ2-3|TRBV5-1|16
TGCGCCAGCAGCGGAAGACACCTCCTTAGCACAGATACGCAGTATTTT
CASSGRHLLSTDTQYF
>-|-|TRBJ1-2|TRBV4-1|14
TGCGCCAGCAGCCAAGAACGGGGAGGGGGAGGCTACACCTTC
CASSQERGGGGYTF
>-|-|TRBJ2-7|TRBV5-1|15
TGCGCCAGCAGCTTGGAACCTACGGGGACCTACGAGCAGTACTTC
CASSLEPTGTYEQYF
>-|-|TRBJ1-1|TRBV14|16
TGTGCCAGCAGCCAGGGGGTGGTAGGCCGAAACACTGAAGCTTTCTTT
CASSQGVVGRNTEAFF
>-|-|TRBJ1-1|TRBV25-1|14
TGTGCCAGCAGTGAATATCCAGGACAGACTGAAGCTTTCTTT
CASSEYPGQTEAFF
>-|-|TRBJ1-5|TRBV6-5|13
TGTGCCAGCAGACAGGACATCAATCAGCCCCAGCATTTT
CASRQDINQPQHF
>-|-|TRBJ2-1|TRBV5-1|17
TGCGCCAGCAGCCTACGACGATTACTAGCAGAAAACAATGAGCAGTTCTTC
CASSLRRLLAENNEQFF
>-|-|TRBJ2-3|TRBV19|14
TGTGCCAGTACCATATCCGGGAACACAGATACGCAGTATTTT
CASTISGNTDTQYF
>-|once|TRBJ1-1|TRBV5-1|13
TGCGCCAGCAGACTTGAACAGGGTCGGGAAGCTTTCTTT
CASRLEQGREAFF
>-|-|TRBJ2-5|TRBV4-1|13
TGCGCCTCCTCTAGGGCGTCTATGGAGACCCAGTACTTC
CASSRASMETQYF
>TRBD1|-|TRBJ2-3|TRBV18|16
TGTGCCAGCTCACTATCTGGGACAGGGTCGACAGATACGCAGTATTTT
CASSLSGTGSTDTQYF
>TRBD1|-|TRBJ2-5|TRBV7-2|14
TGTGCCAGCAGCTCACCGGGACAGGGGGGAGGCCAGTACTTC
CASSSPGQGGGQYF
>-|-|TRBJ2-1|TRBV7-2|14
TGTGCCAGCAGCGCGACCGGGACGAACAATGAGCAGTTCTTC
CASSATGTNNEQFF
>-|-|TRBJ2-7|TRBV6-6|14
TGTGCCAGCAGTTACTCCGCGAGTTACTACGAGCAGTACTTC
CASSYSASYYEQYF
>TRBD1|-|TRBJ2-1|TRBV18|14
TGTGCCAGCTCACTCGGACAGGGCAGCAATGAGCAGTTCTTC
CASSLGQGSNEQFF
>-|once|TRBJ1-6|TRBV27|13
TGTGCCAGCAGAAACAGGGTAGAGTCACCCCTCCACTTT
CASRNRVESPLHF
>-|-|TRBJ2-2|TRBV2|15
TGTGCCAGCAGTGACGAGGGGGTGCCTACCGGGGAGCTGTTTTTT
CASSDEGVPTGELFF
>-|-|TRBJ1-1|TRBV27|14
TGTGCCAGCAGGGACCGGACAGCCAACACTGAAGCTTTCTTT
CASRDRTANTEAFF
>TRBD1|-|TRBJ1-1|TRBV6-5|14
TGTGCCAGCAGTTACGGACAGGCCGGCACTGAAGCTTTCTTT
CASSYGQAGTEAFF
>-|few|TRBJ1-2|TRBV7-2|12
TGTGCCAGCCAGGCCAGTCTCTATGGCTACACCTTC
CASQASLYGYTF
>-|-|TRBJ2-3|TRBV5-4|17
TGTGCCAGCAGCTCTCAAGGGCGGGGGCAGGCCGCAGATACGCAGTATTTT
CASSSQGRGQAADTQYF
>TRBD1|-|TRBJ1-5|TRBV7-6|16
TGTGCCAGCAGCTTGTCCGGACAGGGAGGGAATCAGCCCCAGCATTTT
CASSLSGQGGNQPQHF
>TRBD1|-|TRBJ2-1|TRBV5-6|17
TGTGCCAGCAGCTTAAACCCACCGGGACAGGGTGATGGTGAGCAGTTCTTC
CASSLNPPGQGDGEQFF
>TRBD2|once|TRBJ2-2|TRBV11-3|16
TGTGCCAGCAGCTTAGGACTAGCGGGAACTCCCGGGGAGCTGTTTTTT
CASSLGLAGTPGELFF
>-|-|TRBJ2-1|TRBV14|16
TGTGCCAGCAGCCTCCTCCCCAGCGAGTTTGCCCATGAGCAGTTCTTC
CASSLLPSEFAHEQFF
>-|-|TRBJ2-4|TRBV7-7|16
TGTGCTAGCAGCTTAGGTGTTTGGGAAGCCAAAAACATTCAGTACTTC
CASSLGVWEAKNIQYF
>-|-|TRBJ2-4|TRBV30|15
TGTGCCTGGAGGAAGGGGGGGGTAGCCAAAAACATTCAGTACTTC
CAWRKGGVAKNIQYF
>-|-|TRBJ1-4|TRBV5-1|13
TGCGCCAGCAATTCGGGGGCTAATGAAAAACTGTTTTTT
CASNSGANEKLFF
>TRBD1|once|TRBJ2-5|TRBV11-2|15
TGTGCCAGCAGCCCCGGGGACAGGTACGGGGAGACCCAGTACTTC
CASSPGDRYGETQYF